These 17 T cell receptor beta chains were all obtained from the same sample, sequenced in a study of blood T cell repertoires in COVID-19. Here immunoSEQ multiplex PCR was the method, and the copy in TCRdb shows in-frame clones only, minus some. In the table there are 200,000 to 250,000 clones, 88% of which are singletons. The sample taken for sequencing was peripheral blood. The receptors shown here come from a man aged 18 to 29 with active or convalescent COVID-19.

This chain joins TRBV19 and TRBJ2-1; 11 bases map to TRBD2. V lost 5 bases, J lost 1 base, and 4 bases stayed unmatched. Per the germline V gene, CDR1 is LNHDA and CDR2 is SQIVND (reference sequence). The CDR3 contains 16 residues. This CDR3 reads CASSEGLAASYNEQFF. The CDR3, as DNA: TGTGCCAGTAGTGAGGGACTAGCGGCGTCCTACAATGAGCAGTTCTTC.

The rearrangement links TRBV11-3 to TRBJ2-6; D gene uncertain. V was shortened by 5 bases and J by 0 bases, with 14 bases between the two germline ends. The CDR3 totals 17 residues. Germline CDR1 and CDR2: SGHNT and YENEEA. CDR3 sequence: CASSPVVRPSGANVLTF. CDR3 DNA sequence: TGTGCCAGCAGCCCCGTCGTCAGGCCCTCTGGGGCCAACGTCCTGACTTTC.

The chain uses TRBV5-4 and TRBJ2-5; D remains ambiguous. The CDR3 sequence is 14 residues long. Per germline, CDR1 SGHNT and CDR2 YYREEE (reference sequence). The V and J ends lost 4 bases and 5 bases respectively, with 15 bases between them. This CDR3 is CASSPTGLEETQYF. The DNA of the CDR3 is TGTGCCAGCAGCCCCACGGGTCTGGAGGAGACCCAGTACTTC.

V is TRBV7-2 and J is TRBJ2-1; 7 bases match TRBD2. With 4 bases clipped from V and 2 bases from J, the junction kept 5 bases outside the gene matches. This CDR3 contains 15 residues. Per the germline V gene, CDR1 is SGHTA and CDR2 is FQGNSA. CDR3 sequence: CASSSSGPPYNEQFF. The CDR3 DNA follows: TGTGCCAGCAGCTCTAGCGGCCCCCCCTACAATGAGCAGTTCTTC.

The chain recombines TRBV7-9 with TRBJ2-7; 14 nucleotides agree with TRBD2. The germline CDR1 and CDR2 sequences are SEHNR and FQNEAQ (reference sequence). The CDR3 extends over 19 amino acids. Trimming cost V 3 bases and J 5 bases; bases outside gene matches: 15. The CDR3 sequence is CASSLSAGTSGSRFHEQYF. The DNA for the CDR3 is TGTGCCAGCAGCTTGTCCGCCGGGACTAGCGGGAGTCGGTTCCACGAGCAGTACTTC.

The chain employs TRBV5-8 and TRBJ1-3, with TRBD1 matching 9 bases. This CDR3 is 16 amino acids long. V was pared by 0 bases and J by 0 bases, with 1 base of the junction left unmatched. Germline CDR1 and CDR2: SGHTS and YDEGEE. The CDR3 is CASSLDRGLSGNTIYF. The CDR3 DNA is TGTGCCAGCAGCTTGGACAGGGGGCTCTCTGGAAACACCATATATTTT.

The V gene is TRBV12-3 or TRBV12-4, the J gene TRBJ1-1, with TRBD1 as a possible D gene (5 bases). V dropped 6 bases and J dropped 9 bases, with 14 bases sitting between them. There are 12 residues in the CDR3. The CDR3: CASRTLGQQAFF. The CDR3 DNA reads TGTGCCAGCAGAACTTTGGGGCAGCAAGCTTTCTTT.

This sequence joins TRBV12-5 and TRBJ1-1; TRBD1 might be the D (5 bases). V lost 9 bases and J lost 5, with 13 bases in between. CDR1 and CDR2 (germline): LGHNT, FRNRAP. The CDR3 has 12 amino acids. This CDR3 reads CASGGVGTEAFF. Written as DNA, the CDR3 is TGTGCTAGCGGGGGGGTAGGAACTGAAGCTTTCTTT.

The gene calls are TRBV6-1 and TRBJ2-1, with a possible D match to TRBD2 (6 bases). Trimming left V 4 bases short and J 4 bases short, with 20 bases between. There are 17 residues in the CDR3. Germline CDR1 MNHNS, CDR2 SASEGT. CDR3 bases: TGTGCCAGCAGTGTGACTAGAGAGGAGCTTGGATACAATGAGCAGTTCTTC. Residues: CASSVTREELGYNEQFF.

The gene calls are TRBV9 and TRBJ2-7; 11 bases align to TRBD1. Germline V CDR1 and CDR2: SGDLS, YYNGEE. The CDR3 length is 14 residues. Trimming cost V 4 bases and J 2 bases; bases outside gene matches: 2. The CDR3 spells CASSSGQGAYEQYF. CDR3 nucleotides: TGTGCCAGCAGCTCGGGACAGGGGGCCTACGAGCAGTACTTC.

DNA of the CDR3: TGCGCCAGCAGCTTGGCTCCCGGGGGGCTAACCTACGAGCAGTACTTC. Protein: CASSLAPGGLTYEQYF. The chain is built from TRBV5-1 and TRBJ2-7, with D tentatively TRBD2 (7 bases). The V end was cut by 0 bases, the J end by 2 bases, with 15 bases between. Germline assignment: CDR1 SGHRS and CDR2 YFSETQ. The CDR3 spans 16 residues.

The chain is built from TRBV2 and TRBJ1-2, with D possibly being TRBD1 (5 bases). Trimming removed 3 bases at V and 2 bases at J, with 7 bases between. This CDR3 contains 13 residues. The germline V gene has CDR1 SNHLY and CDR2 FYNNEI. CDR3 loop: CASSETENYGYTF. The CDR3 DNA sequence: TGTGCCAGCAGTGAGACAGAGAACTATGGCTACACCTTC.

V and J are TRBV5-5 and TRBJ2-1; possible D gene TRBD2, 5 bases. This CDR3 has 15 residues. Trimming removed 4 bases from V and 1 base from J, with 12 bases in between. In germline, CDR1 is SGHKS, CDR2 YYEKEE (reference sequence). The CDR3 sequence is CASSARERSYNEQFF. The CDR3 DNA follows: TGTGCCAGCAGCGCGAGGGAGAGGTCCTACAATGAGCAGTTCTTC.

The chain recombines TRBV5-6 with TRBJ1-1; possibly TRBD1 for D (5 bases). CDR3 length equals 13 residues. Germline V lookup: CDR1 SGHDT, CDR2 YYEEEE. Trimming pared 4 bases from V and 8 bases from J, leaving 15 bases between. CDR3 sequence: CASSRQRTFEAFF. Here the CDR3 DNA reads TGTGCCAGCAGCCGACAGCGAACTTTCGAAGCTTTCTTT.

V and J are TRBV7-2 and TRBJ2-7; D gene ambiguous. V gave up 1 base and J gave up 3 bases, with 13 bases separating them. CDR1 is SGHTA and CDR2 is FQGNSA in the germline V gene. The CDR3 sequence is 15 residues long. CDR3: CASSLDRPSRYEQYF. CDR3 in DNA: TGTGCCAGCAGCTTAGACCGCCCCAGTCGCTACGAGCAGTACTTC. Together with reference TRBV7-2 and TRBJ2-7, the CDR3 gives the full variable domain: GAGVSQSPSNKVTEKGKDVELRCDPISGHTALYWYRQSLGQGLEFLIYFQGNSAPDKSGLPSDRFSAERTGGSVSTLTIQRTQQEDSAVYLCASSLDRPSRYEQYFGPGTRLTVT.

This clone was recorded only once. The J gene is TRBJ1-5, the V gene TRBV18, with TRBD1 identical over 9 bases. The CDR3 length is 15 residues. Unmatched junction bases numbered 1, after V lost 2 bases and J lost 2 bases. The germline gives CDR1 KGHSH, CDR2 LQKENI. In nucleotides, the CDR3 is TGTGCCAGCTCACCAGGGACAGGGCGCAATCAGCCCCAGCATTTT. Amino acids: CASSPGTGRNQPQHF.

The CDR3 DNA sequence: TGTGCCAGCAGTGCCCAAGGCGGGGGTAATGAAAAACTGTTTTTT. Amino acid sequence: CASSAQGGGNEKLFF. The chain uses TRBV25-1 and TRBJ1-4; weak D call: TRBD1 (5 bases). Trimming stripped 4 bases from V and 4 bases from J, with 13 bases between. The length of the CDR3 is 15 residues. Germline assignment: CDR1 MGHDK and CDR2 SYGVNS. The full variable domain, in which reference TRBV25-1 and TRBJ1-4 provide the parts outside the CDR3, is EADIYQTPRYLVIGTGKKITLECSQTMGHDKMYWYQQDPGMELHLIHYSYGVNSTEKGDLSSESTVSRIRTEHFPLTLESARPSHTSQYLCASSAQGGGNEKLFFGSGTQLSVL.